Shown below are 27 T cell receptor beta chains from a single sample sequenced in a study of molecular identifiers for immune sequencing clone quantification. Using its own MiXCR run on the PCR reads, TCRdb lists one record per CDR3 protein. In the table there are some 100,000 distinct CDR3 sequences, roughly a third of which are singletons. Sequencing was performed on naive CD8+ T cells from blood, with Jurkat cell RNA spiked in. As for subset: FACS-sorted CD8+CD4-CCR7+CD45RA+ naive T cells. These receptors all come from a human donor in good health. Some libraries in this study had Jurkat cell RNA spiked in.

The chain couples TRBV5-6 to TRBJ2-5; 7 bases line up with TRBD1. Germline lookup yields CDR1 SGHDT and CDR2 YYEEEE. The junction had 10 bases not matched to a gene; V was cut back by 2 bases and J by 6 bases. CDR3 size: 15 residues. DNA for the CDR3: TGTGCCAGCAGCTTCATTAGGGGGCCCTTGAAGACCCAGTACTTC. Its protein product is CASSFIRGPLKTQYF.

With regard to this clonotype: A clone one base away is much larger, so this may be a read error. The chain has TRBV28 and TRBJ2-3; no firm D call. The CDR3 runs 13 residues. Germline V gene data show CDR1 as MDHEN and CDR2 as SYDVKM. The CDR3 protein is CASLRAPTDTQCF. As DNA, the CDR3 is TGTGCCAGCCTACGGGCCCCCACAGATACGCAGTGTTTT.

Details on this clonotype: Germline is not matched at one junction end, which may reflect a read error. The V call is TRBV4-3, the J call TRBJ2-6, with a tentative D call TRBD1 (5 bases). The germline CDR1 and CDR2 sequences are LGHNA and YSLEER. The CDR3 is made up of 15 amino acids. Here the CDR3 reads CASSQHTPGANVLPF. In DNA form, the CDR3 reads TGCGCCAGCAGCCAACATACCCCTGGGGCCAACGTCCTGCCTTTC.

On this clonotype itself: A read error may be the cause here, since a much bigger clone is one base away. CDR3 nucleotides: TGTGACAGCTCATTTTCCCAACTCTATGGCTACACCTTC. It translates to CDSSFSQLYGYTF. V usage is TRBV12-3 or TRBV12-4 and J usage is TRBJ1-2; D is unresolved. There are 13 residues in the CDR3.

The J gene is TRBJ2-1, the V gene TRBV4-2; D remains unclear. Germline CDR1 reads LGHNA; CDR2 reads YNFKEQ. V lost 4 bases and J 0 bases, leaving 13 bases between the germline ends. The CDR3 is 16 residues long. The CDR3 sequence: CASSPDWMSSYNEQFF. The CDR3 DNA is TGTGCCAGCAGCCCCGACTGGATGAGCTCCTACAATGAGCAGTTCTTC.

The J gene is TRBJ2-3, the V gene TRBV19; no definite D call. Germline lookup yields CDR1 LNHDA and CDR2 SQIVND (reference sequence). This CDR3 is 14 amino acids long. V dropped 7 bases and J dropped 2 bases, with 13 bases sitting between them. CDR3: CASTEATDTDTQYF. In DNA, the CDR3 is TGTGCCAGTACCGAGGCAACAGACACAGATACGCAGTATTTT.

This clonotype has a handful of counts. The chain employs TRBV6-6 and TRBJ1-2, with D tentatively TRBD1 (5 bases). Trimming took 9 bases from V and 2 from J, leaving 13 bases between them. The CDR3 totals 13 residues. CDR1 and CDR2 from the germline V gene are MNHNY and SVGAGI (reference sequence). CDR3 sequence: CASLLGDNYGYTF. The CDR3 nucleotides are TGTGCCAGTCTCCTAGGGGACAACTATGGCTACACCTTC.

Note on this clonotype: The junction departs from germline at one end; a sequencing error may be responsible. The chain couples TRBV7-6 to TRBJ2-3; D gene ambiguous. Germline V gene sequence: CDR1 SGHVS, CDR2 FNYEAQ. The CDR3 contains 12 residues. Here the CDR3 DNA reads TGTGCCAGCAGCGCCGTCACAGATACGCAGAATTTT. Its protein is CASSAVTDTQNF.

In the case of this clonotype: This sequence may be a read error, since a much larger clone differs from it by one base. The chain's CDR3 is CAGSLGLGLAGYEQYF. The CDR3 DNA reads as TGTGCCGGCAGCTTAGGTCTAGGACTAGCGGGCTACGAGCAGTACTTC. The chain recombines TRBV7-2 with TRBJ2-7; 11 nucleotides line up with TRBD2. The CDR3 runs to 16 residues. The germline V gene encodes CDR1 SGHTA and CDR2 FQGNSA.

There are many counts of this clonotype. The chain joins TRBV7-9 to TRBJ2-3; TRBD1 aligns across 7 bases. J gave up 6 bases and V 4 bases, and 7 bases lay outside the gene matches. Looked up from germline, CDR1 is SEHNR and CDR2 is FQNEAQ (reference sequence). This CDR3 is 14 amino acids long. In DNA form, the CDR3 reads TGTGCCAGCAGCTCCAGAGACAGGGTCGATACGCAGTATTTT. Residues: CASSSRDRVDTQYF.

In this sample, this clonotype turned up a few times. This chain joins TRBV11-2 and TRBJ2-1, with 15 bases lining up with TRBD2. The CDR3 loop spans 16 amino acids. V was pared by 5 bases and J by 8 bases, with 7 bases of the junction left unmatched. Per the germline V gene, CDR1 is SGHAT and CDR2 is FQNNGV. The CDR3 DNA follows: TGTGCCAGCAGCCCCCGGACTAGCGGGAGGGGGTATGAGCAGTTCTTC. This encodes CASSPRTSGRGYEQFF.

Regarding this clonotype: This may be a read error, as it is one base from a much larger clone. The CDR3 DNA follows: TGTGCCAGCAGCTTAGGATTCGGGCTGAACACTGAAGCTTTCTTT. Its translation: CASSLGFGLNTEAFF. The V call is TRBV11-2, the J call TRBJ1-1; D not resolved. Looked up from germline, CDR1 is SGHAT and CDR2 is FQNNGV. The CDR3 loop spans 15 amino acids. Trimming removed 1 base at V and 0 bases at J, with 9 bases between. The variable domain in full, with the rest retrieved from reference TRBV11-2 and TRBJ1-1, is EAGVAQSPRYKIIEKRQSVAFWCNPISGHATLYWYQQILGQGPKLLIQFQNNGVVDDSQLPKDRFSAERLKGVDSTLKIQPAKLEDSAVYLCASSLGFGLNTEAFFGQGTRLTVV.

The V gene is TRBV4-3, the J gene TRBJ1-2; D not certain. In germline, CDR1 is LGHNA, CDR2 YSLEER. Trimming pared 0 bases from V and 2 bases from J, leaving 10 bases between. The CDR3 spans 15 residues. The CDR3: CASSQDQQINYGYTF. CDR3 bases: TGCGCCAGCAGCCAAGATCAACAGATAAACTATGGCTACACCTTC.

V gene TRBV19 combines with J gene TRBJ2-3; D is ambiguous. Trimming took 3 bases from V and 5 from J, leaving 12 bases between them. The CDR3 spans 14 residues. Germline CDR1 reads LNHDA; CDR2 reads SQIVND (reference sequence). CDR3 sequence: CASSIVIERDTQYF. The CDR3, as DNA: TGTGCCAGTAGTATTGTGATTGAACGAGATACGCAGTATTTT.

Notes on this clonotype: An end of the junction does not agree with germline; a read error may underlie this. The chain links TRBV5-6 to TRBJ1-2; tentative D call: TRBD1 (5 bases). From germline, CDR1 is SGHDT and CDR2 YYEEEE. The CDR3 runs to 13 residues. The CDR3 sequence: CTSRLQGSFGYTF. CDR3 DNA sequence: TGTACCAGCAGGTTGCAGGGAAGCTTTGGCTACACCTTC. The variable domain in full, completed from reference TRBV5-6 and TRBJ1-2, reads DAGVTQSPTHLIKTRGQQVTLRCSPKSGHDTVSWYQQALGQGPQFIFQYYEEEERQRGNFPDRFSGHQFPNYSSELNVNALLLGDSALYLCTSRLQGSFGYTFGSGTRLTVV.

This clonotype was recorded at least ten times. The gene calls are TRBV12-3 or TRBV12-4 and TRBJ2-2; D is perhaps TRBD1 (6 bases). This CDR3 is built from 14 residues. Trimming removed 3 bases from V and 8 bases from J, with 13 bases in between. CDR3 amino acids: CASSFGAGVGELFF. The CDR3 DNA is TGTGCCAGCAGTTTTGGTGCAGGGGTTGGGGAGCTGTTTTTT.

For this clonotype: A read error may be the cause here, since a much bigger clone is one base away. This chain links TRBV20-1 with TRBJ1-1; D is possibly TRBD1 (5 bases). This CDR3 is 13 amino acids long. Germline loops: CDR1 DFQATT, CDR2 SNEGSKA (reference sequence). The CDR3 spells CSAKGRLNTEAYF. CDR3 DNA sequence: TGCAGTGCAAAGGGACGGTTGAACACTGAAGCTTACTTT.

Regarding this clonotype: The junction departs from the called germline gene at one end, perhaps through a read error. This sequence joins TRBV5-3 and TRBJ2-7; 10 positions match TRBD2. TRBV5-3 is annotated as an ORF whose role is uncertain. The CDR3 has 15 amino acids. The CDR3 DNA follows: TGTGCCAGCAGCTTTCTAGCGGGGGCAGAGGGCGAGCAGTACTTC. It translates to CASSFLAGAEGEQYF.

CDR3 DNA sequence: TGTGCCAGTAGTACTTGGGAGGTTAGCAATCAGCCCCAGCATTTT. Amino acid sequence: CASSTWEVSNQPQHF. The V and J genes are TRBV19 and TRBJ1-5; the D is unclear. V lost 4 bases and J lost 0, with 10 bases in between. CDR1 is LNHDA and CDR2 is SQIVND in the germline V gene (reference sequence). The CDR3 runs to 15 residues.

This clonotype was observed at least ten times. This chain uses TRBV9 with TRBJ1-4, with 9 nucleotides matching TRBD1. This CDR3 has 13 residues. Germline V gives CDR1 SGDLS, CDR2 YYNGEE. V dropped 6 bases and J dropped 8; count of bases not matched to a gene: 5. CDR3 nucleotide sequence: TGTGCCAGCAAGGGACAGGGTCGAGAAAAACTGTTTTTT. Protein product: CASKGQGREKLFF.

Details on this clonotype: Its ends do not fully match the called genes, so a read error is possible. The chain links TRBV12-3 or TRBV12-4 to TRBJ1-1; D perhaps matches TRBD1 (5 bases). CDR3 length: 14 residues. CDR3 loop: CASSLTSGNTEAIF. In DNA form, the CDR3 reads TGTGCCAGCAGTCTAACCTCAGGGAACACTGAAGCTATCTTT.

This clonotype appeared a few times. The chain couples TRBV2 to TRBJ2-2; TRBD1 aligns across 7 bases. With V trimmed by 6 bases and J by 1 base, 8 bases remained unmatched. Germline CDR1 and CDR2: SNHLY and FYNNEI. CDR3 length equals 16 residues. CDR3 nucleotides: TGTGCCAGCAGCGATACCGGGACAGAGAACACCGGGGAGCTGTTTTTT. Translated, it gives CASSDTGTENTGELFF.

In its sample, this clonotype was seen a few times. The chain recombines TRBV5-4 with TRBJ2-4; possibly TRBD2 for D (5 bases). Germline V lookup: CDR1 SGHNT, CDR2 YYREEE (reference sequence). The CDR3 spans 15 residues. The V gene lost 7 bases and the J gene lost 6 bases, with 20 bases spanning the gap. This chain's CDR3 is CASASGPGGGNIQYF. CDR3 coding DNA: TGTGCCAGCGCCTCGGGCCCTGGTGGAGGAAACATTCAGTACTTC.

This clonotype has a count of ten or more. This chain connects TRBV7-2 to TRBJ2-3; 8 bases agree with TRBD2. V was pared by 1 base and J by 1 base, with 10 bases of the junction left unmatched. Germline CDR1 reads SGHTA; CDR2 reads FQGNSA. The CDR3 runs to 18 residues. CDR3 sequence: CASSLDSGTFFGTDTQYF. DNA for the CDR3: TGTGCCAGCAGCTTAGATAGCGGGACTTTCTTTGGCACAGATACGCAGTATTTT. Full variable domain (rest looked up from reference TRBV7-2 and TRBJ2-3): GAGVSQSPSNKVTEKGKDVELRCDPISGHTALYWYRQSLGQGLEFLIYFQGNSAPDKSGLPSDRFSAERTGGSVSTLTIQRTQQEDSAVYLCASSLDSGTFFGTDTQYFGPGTRLTVL.

The chain combines TRBV12-3 or TRBV12-4 with TRBJ1-3, with D hard to call. V was trimmed by 5 bases and J by 0 bases, leaving 11 bases between them. The CDR3 is made up of 15 amino acids. The CDR3, as DNA: TGTGCCAGCAGTCCCCGGACGGTCTCTGGAAACACCATATATTTT. Residues: CASSPRTVSGNTIYF.

Details on this clonotype: Since a much larger clone is just one base distant, this may be a read error. The V call is TRBV7-9, the J call TRBJ2-5, with D unclear. Trimming shortened V by 5 bases and J by 5 bases, and 9 bases separated the two germline ends. This CDR3 has 12 amino acids. Germline V CDR1 and CDR2: SEHNR, FQNEAQ (reference sequence). CDR3 region: CASSIVLETQYF. The CDR3 DNA reads as TGTGCCAGCAGCATAGTCTTGGAGACCCAGTACTTC.

This clonotype was recorded a few times. V and J are TRBV7-2 and TRBJ2-5; 9 nucleotides align to TRBD1. CDR1 is SGHTA and CDR2 is FQGNSA in the germline V gene. V gave up 5 bases and J gave up 4 bases; unmatched junction bases: 11. The length of the CDR3 is 16 residues. The CDR3 sequence: CASSRPRDRVLETQYF. CDR3 sequence (DNA): TGTGCCAGCAGCCGCCCCCGGGACAGGGTTTTAGAGACCCAGTACTTC.